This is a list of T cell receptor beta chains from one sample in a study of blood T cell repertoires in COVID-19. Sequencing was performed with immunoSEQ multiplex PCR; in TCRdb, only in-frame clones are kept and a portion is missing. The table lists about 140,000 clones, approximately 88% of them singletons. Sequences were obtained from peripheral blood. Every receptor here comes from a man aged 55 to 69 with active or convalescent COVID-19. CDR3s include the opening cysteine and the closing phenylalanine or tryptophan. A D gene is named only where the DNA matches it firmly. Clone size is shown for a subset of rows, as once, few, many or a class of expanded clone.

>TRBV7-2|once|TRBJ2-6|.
CASSLAGLLRSGANVLTF
TGTGCCAGCAGCTTAGCGGGCCTTTTACGCTCTGGGGCCAACGTCCTGACTTTC
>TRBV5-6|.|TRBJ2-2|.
CASSWVGAHNTGELFF
TGTGCCAGCAGCTGGGTGGGCGCCCATAACACCGGGGAGCTGTTTTTT
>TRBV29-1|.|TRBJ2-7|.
CSVDFRKESTYEQYF
TGCAGCGTTGATTTCCGAAAAGAATCTACCTACGAGCAGTACTTC
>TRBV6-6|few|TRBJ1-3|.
CASSYLGLGNTIYF
TGTGCCAGCAGTTATCTGGGGCTAGGAAACACCATATATTTT
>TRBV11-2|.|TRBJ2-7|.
CASSFAGLLEQYF
TGTGCCAGCAGCTTTGCCGGACTCCTCGAGCAGTACTTC
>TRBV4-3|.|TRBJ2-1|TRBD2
CASSQDLLTSGRTGPYNEQFF
TGCGCCAGCAGCCAAGATCTGCTAACTAGCGGGAGAACCGGCCCCTACAATGAGCAGTTCTTC
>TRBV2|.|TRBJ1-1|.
CASRYRHLNTEAFF
TGTGCCAGCAGATACAGGCACTTGAACACTGAAGCTTTCTTT
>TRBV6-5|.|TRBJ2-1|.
CASTLTVEQFF
TGTGCCAGCACTTTGACAGTTGAGCAGTTCTTC
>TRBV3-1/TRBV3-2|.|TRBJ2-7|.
CASSQAYEQYF
TGTGCCAGCAGCCAAGCTTACGAGCAGTACTTC
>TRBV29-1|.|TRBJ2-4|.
CSGGDRGTKNIQYF
TGCAGCGGGGGGGACCGGGGGACCAAAAACATTCAGTACTTC
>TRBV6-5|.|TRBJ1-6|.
CASSLPSGSYNSPLHF
TGTGCCAGCAGTTTACCCTCGGGCTCCTATAATTCACCCCTCCACTTT
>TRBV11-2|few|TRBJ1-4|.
CASSPNLREKLFF
TGTGCCAGCAGCCCCAACCTAAGAGAAAAACTGTTTTTT
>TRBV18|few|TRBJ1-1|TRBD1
CASSPGQGITEAFF
TGTGCCAGCTCACCGGGACAGGGGATCACTGAAGCTTTCTTT
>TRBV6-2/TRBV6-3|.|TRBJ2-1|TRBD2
CASSSRTSGLNEQFF
TGTGCCAGCAGTTCCCGGACTAGCGGGTTGAATGAGCAGTTCTTC
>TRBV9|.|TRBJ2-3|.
CANTPVGATDTQYF
TGTGCCAACACCCCCGTGGGGGCCACAGATACGCAGTATTTT
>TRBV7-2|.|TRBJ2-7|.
CASSPAASSYEQYF
TGTGCCAGCAGCCCCGCGGCAAGCTCCTACGAGCAGTACTTC
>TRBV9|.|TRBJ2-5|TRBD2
CASSVGVGAGETQYF
TGTGCCAGCAGCGTAGGGGTGGGAGCGGGGGAGACCCAGTACTTC
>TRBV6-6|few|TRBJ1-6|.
CASRGLGADYNSPLHF
TGTGCCAGCAGGGGCCTTGGGGCGGATTATAATTCACCCCTCCACTTT
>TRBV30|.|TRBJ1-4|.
CAWRDPTAPNEKLFF
TGTGCCTGGAGGGATCCGACAGCTCCTAATGAAAAACTGTTTTTT
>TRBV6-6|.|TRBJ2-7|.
CASRHPSSYEQYF
TGTGCCAGCAGGCACCCTAGTTCCTACGAGCAGTACTTC
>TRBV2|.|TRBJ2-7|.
CASSHTGYHEQYF
TGTGCCAGCAGTCACACAGGGTACCACGAGCAGTACTTC
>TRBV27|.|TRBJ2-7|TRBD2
CASSRLPGGYEQYF
TGTGCCAGCAGTAGGCTCCCGGGGGGCTACGAGCAGTACTTC
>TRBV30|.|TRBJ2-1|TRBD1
CAWRPDRVVDEQFF
TGTGCCTGGAGACCGGACAGGGTTGTAGATGAGCAGTTCTTC
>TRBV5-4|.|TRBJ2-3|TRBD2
CASSLGAGVSTDTQYF
TGTGCCAGCAGCTTAGGAGCGGGAGTAAGCACAGATACGCAGTATTTT
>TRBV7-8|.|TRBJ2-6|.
CASSLVGGTSGANVLTF
TGTGCCAGCAGCTTAGTAGGGGGAACCTCTGGGGCCAACGTCCTGACTTTC
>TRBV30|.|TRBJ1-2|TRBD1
CAWSPTHQGARGYTF
TGTGCCTGGAGTCCTACTCATCAGGGGGCTCGGGGCTACACCTTC
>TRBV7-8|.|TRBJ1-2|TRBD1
CASSSYRGINYGYTF
TGTGCCAGCAGCTCTTACAGGGGGATTAACTATGGCTACACCTTC
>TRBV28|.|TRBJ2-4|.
CASSPPVSGGKNIQYF
TGTGCCAGCAGCCCCCCTGTAAGCGGAGGCAAAAACATTCAGTACTTC
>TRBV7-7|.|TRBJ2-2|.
CASSRSYTGELFF
TGTGCTAGCAGCCGTAGTTACACCGGGGAGCTGTTTTTT
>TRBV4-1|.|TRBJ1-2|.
CASSHELRQASYGYTF
TGCGCCAGCAGCCATGAGCTACGACAGGCCTCCTATGGCTACACCTTC
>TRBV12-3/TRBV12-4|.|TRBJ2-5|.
CASSPGVETQYF
TGTGCCAGCAGCCCGGGAGTGGAGACCCAGTACTTC
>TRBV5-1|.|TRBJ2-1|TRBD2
CASSLDGLVPDEQFF
TGCGCCAGCAGCTTGGATGGACTAGTCCCGGATGAGCAGTTCTTC
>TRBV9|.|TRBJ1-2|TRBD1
CASSGSTGGDHYGYTF
TGTGCCAGCAGCGGTTCGACAGGGGGCGATCACTATGGCTACACCTTC
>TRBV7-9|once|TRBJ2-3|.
CASSYGDTSTDTQYF
TGTGCCAGCAGCTATGGGGACACTAGCACAGATACGCAGTATTTT
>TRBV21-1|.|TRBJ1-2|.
CASSEQGAGYGYTF
TGTGCCAGCAGCGAACAGGGGGCGGGCTATGGCTACACCTTC
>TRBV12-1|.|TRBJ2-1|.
CASSLPRNPHNEQFF
TGTGCCAGCAGCCTACCCCGAAACCCCCACAATGAGCAGTTCTTC
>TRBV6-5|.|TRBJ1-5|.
CASGYLLNQPQHF
TGTGCCAGCGGATACTTACTGAATCAGCCCCAGCATTTT
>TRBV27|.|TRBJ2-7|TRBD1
CASSTGTGGSEQYF
TGTGCCAGCAGCACCGGGACAGGGGGCTCCGAGCAGTACTTC
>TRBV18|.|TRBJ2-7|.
CASSPQRTTYEQYF
TGTGCCAGCTCACCACAAAGGACAACCTACGAGCAGTACTTC
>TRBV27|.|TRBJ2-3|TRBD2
CASSSQRERIDTQYF
TGTGCCAGCAGTTCCCAGCGGGAGAGGATTGATACGCAGTATTTT
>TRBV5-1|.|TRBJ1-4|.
CASGQTINEKLFF
TGCGCCAGCGGGCAGACCATTAATGAAAAACTGTTTTTT
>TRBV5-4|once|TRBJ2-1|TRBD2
CASSLGAGGLNEQFF
TGTGCCAGCAGCTTGGGAGCGGGAGGGCTAAATGAGCAGTTCTTC
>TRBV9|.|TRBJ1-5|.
CASSVGLGQNQPQHF
TGTGCCAGCAGCGTGGGTCTGGGGCAGAATCAGCCCCAGCATTTT
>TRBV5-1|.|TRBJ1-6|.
CASSLGVPGGNSPLHF
TGCGCCAGCAGCTTGGGCGTTCCGGGAGGGAATTCACCCCTCCACTTT
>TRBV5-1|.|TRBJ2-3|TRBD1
CASRLQGATDTQYF
TGCGCCAGCAGATTACAGGGGGCCACAGATACGCAGTATTTT
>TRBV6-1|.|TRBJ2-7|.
CASSSSGSSSYEQYF
TGTGCCAGCAGTTCGTCGGGGAGCAGCTCCTACGAGCAGTACTTC
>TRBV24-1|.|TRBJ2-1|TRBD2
CATSDSLRGHGTSGRNEQFF
TGTGCCACCAGTGACTCCCTTCGAGGTCACGGGACTAGCGGGAGAAATGAGCAGTTCTTC
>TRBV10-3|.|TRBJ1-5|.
CAISDVDNSNQPQHF
TGTGCCATCAGTGATGTAGACAATAGCAATCAGCCCCAGCATTTT
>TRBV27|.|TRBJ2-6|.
CASSLRYGSSGANVLTF
TGTGCCAGCAGTTTACGGTACGGTAGCTCTGGGGCCAACGTCCTGACTTTC
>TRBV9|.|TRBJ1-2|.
CASRETGNNYGYTF
TGTGCCAGCAGGGAGACGGGAAATAACTATGGCTACACCTTC
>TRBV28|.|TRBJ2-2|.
CASSLSSGNTGELFF
TGTGCCAGCAGTTTATCTTCGGGGAACACCGGGGAGCTGTTTTTT
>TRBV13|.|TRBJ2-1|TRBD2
CASSYTSGTRDREQFF
TGTGCCAGCAGCTACACATCCGGGACTAGAGATCGGGAGCAGTTCTTC
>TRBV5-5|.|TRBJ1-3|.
CASSLDRFAGGNTIYF
TGTGCCAGCAGCTTGGACCGATTTGCTGGCGGAAACACCATATATTTT